Reported below is one TCR beta chain. Generated by immunoSEQ multiplex PCR, the TCRdb table keeps only in-frame clones and is missing some. The data contain about 120,000 clones, 88% of them singletons. This specimen comes from a study of control samples from healthy donors and cancer patients. The sequence was obtained from a man in his forties in good health. The sample was blood.

The CDR3 is CATSVTGNYGYTF. The CDR3 DNA reads TGTGCCACCAGTGTTACAGGGAACTATGGCTACACCTTC. The chain recombines TRBV24-1 with TRBJ1-2; D may be TRBD1 (6 bases). The ends were cut back, 5 bases at V and 2 bases at J, with 8 bases in the middle. The germline CDR1 and CDR2 sequences are KGHDR and SFDVKD. The CDR3 covers 13 residues.